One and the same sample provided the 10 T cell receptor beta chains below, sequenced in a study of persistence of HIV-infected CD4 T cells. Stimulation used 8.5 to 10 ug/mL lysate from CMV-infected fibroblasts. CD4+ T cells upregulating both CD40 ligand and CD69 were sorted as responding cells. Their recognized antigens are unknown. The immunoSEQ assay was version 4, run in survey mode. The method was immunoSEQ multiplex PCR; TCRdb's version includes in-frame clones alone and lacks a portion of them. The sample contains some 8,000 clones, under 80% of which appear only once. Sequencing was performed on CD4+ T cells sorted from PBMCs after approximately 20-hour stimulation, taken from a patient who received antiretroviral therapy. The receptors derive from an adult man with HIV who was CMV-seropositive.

DNA of the CDR3: TGTGCCAGCAGCCCGCGGACCAAAGGGCATTCACCCCTCCACTTT. Protein sequence: CASSPRTKGHSPLHF. The V and J genes are TRBV21-1 and TRBJ1-6. TRBV21-1 represents a pseudogene. The length of the CDR3 is 15 residues.

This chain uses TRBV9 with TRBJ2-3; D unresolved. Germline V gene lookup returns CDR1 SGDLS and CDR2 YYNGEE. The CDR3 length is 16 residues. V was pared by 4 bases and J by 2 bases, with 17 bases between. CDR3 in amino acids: CASSITPRALTDTQYF. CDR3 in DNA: TGTGCCAGCAGCATCACCCCTCGGGCACTCACAGATACGCAGTATTTT.

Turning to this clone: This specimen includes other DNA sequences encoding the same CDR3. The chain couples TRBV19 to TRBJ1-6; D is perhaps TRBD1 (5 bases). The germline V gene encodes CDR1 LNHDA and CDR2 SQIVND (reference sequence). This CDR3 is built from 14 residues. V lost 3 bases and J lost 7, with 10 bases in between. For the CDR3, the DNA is TGTGCCAGTAGTATCCAGGGCCTGAATTCACCCCTCCACTTT. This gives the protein CASSIQGLNSPLHF. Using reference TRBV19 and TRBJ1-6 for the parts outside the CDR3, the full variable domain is DGGITQSPKYLFRKEGQNVTLSCEQNLNHDAMYWYRQDPGQGLRLIYYSQIVNDFQKGDIAEGYSVSREKKESFPLTVTSAQKNPTAFYLCASSIQGLNSPLHFGNGTRLTVT.

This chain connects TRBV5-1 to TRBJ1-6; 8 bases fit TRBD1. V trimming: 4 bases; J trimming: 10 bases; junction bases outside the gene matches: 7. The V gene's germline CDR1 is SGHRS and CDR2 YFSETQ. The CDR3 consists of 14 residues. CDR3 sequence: CASSPGQVDSPLHF. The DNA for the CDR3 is TGCGCCAGCAGCCCGGGACAGGTAGACTCACCCCTCCACTTT.

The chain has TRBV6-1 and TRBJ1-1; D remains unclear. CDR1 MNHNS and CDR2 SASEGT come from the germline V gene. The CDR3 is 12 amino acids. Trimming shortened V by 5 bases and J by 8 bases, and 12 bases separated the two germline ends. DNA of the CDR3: TGTGCCAGCAGTCACGACAATAGGGAAGCTTTCTTT. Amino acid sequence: CASSHDNREAFF.

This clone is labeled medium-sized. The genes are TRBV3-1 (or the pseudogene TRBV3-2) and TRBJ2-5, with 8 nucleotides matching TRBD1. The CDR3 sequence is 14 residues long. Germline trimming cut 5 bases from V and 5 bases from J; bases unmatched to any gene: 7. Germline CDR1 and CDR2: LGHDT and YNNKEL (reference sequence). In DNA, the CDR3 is TGTGCCAGCAGCTCGCAGGGGGCAGGGGAGACCCAGTACTTC. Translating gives CASSSQGAGETQYF.

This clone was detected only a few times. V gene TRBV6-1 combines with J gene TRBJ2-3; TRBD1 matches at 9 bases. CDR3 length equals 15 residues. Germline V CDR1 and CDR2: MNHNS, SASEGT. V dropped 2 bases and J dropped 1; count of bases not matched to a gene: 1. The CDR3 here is CASSERDRGTDTQYF. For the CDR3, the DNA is TGTGCCAGCAGTGAAAGGGACAGGGGCACAGATACGCAGTATTTT.

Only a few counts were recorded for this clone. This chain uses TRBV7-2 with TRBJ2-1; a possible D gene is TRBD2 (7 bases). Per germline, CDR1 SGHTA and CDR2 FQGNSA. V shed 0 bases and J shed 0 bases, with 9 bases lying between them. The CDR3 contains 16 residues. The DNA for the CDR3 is TGTGCCAGCAGCTTAGCTGGGGGGGCCTCCTACAATGAGCAGTTCTTC. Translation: CASSLAGGASYNEQFF.

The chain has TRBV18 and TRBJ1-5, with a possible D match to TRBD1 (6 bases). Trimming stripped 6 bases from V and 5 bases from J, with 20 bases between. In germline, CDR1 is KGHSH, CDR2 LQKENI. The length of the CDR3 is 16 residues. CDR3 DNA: TGTGCCAGCTCTTCCAGGGGACATTCGGGTGATCAGCCCCAGCATTTT. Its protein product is CASSSRGHSGDQPQHF.

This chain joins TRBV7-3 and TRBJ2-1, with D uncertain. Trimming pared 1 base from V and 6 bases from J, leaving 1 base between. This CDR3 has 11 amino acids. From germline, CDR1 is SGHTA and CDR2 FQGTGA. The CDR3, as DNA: TGTGCCAGCAGCTTAATCAATGAGCAGTTCTTC. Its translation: CASSLINEQFF. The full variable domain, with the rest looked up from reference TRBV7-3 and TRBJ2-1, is GAGVSQTPSNKVTEKGKYVELRCDPISGHTALYWYRQSLGQGPEFLIYFQGTGAADDSGLPNDRFFAVRPEGSVSTLKIQRTERGDSAVYLCASSLINEQFFGPGTRLTVL.